Each of the 2 T cell receptor beta chains below was sequenced from the same sample in a study of technical replicates of blood from several donors. TCRdb's copy holds only in-frame clones and misses some; the assay was immunoSEQ multiplex PCR. The sample lists approximately 81,000 clones; approximately 75% were seen once. The source material was PBMCs. The receptors come from a human donor in good health. Some clones in this sample may be carry-over from other donors' samples.

The sample holds one count of this clone. The CDR3 is CSVTDRAGANVLTF. The CDR3 DNA sequence: TGCAGCGTTACAGACAGGGCGGGGGCCAACGTCCTGACTTTC. V gene TRBV29-1 combines with J gene TRBJ2-6; 7 bases are a match to TRBD1. The CDR3 has 14 amino acids. The junction had 5 bases not matched to a gene; V was cut back by 5 bases and J by 4 bases. CDR1 and CDR2 (germline): SQVTM, ANQGSEA.

This sequence joins TRBV19 and TRBJ2-3, with 9 bases matching TRBD2. CDR1 LNHDA and CDR2 SQIVND come from the germline V gene (reference sequence). The CDR3 runs 15 residues. Trimming removed 7 bases from V and 3 bases from J; junction bases left unmatched: 8. CDR3 sequence: CASTESGGSTDTQYF. For the CDR3, the DNA is TGTGCCAGTACAGAGAGCGGGGGGAGTACAGATACGCAGTATTTT.